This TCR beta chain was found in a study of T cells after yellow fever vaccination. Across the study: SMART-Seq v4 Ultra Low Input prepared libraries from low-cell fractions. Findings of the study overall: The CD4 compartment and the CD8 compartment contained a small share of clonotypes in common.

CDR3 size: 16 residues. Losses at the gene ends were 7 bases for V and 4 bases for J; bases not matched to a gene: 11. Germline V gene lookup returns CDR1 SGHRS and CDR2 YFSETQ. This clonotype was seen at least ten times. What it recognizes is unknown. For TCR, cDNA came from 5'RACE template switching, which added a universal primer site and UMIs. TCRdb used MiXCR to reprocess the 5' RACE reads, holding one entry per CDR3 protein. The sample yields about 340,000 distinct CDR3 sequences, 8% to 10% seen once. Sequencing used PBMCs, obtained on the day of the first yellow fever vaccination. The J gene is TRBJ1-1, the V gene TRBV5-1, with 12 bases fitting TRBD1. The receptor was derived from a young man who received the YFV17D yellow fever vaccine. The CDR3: CASRTGTGGEGTEAFF. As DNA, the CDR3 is TGCGCCAGCCGTACCGGGACAGGGGGCGAGGGCACTGAAGCTTTCTTT.